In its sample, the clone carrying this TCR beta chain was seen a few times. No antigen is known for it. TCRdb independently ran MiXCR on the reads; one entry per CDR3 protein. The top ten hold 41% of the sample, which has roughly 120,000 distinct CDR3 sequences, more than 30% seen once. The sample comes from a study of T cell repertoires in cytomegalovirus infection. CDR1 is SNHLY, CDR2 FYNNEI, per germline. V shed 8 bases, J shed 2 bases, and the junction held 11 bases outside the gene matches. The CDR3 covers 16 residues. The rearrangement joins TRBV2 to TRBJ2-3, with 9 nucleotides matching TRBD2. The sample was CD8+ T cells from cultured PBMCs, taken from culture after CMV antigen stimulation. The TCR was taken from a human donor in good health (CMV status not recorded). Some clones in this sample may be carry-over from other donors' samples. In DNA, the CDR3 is TGTGCCAGCGAGACGGTCCTAGCGGGACCCACAGATACGCAGTATTTT. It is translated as CASETVLAGPTDTQYF. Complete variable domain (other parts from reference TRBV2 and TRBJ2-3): EPEVTQTPSHQVTQMGQEVILRCVPISNHLYFYWYRQILGQKVEFLVSFYNNEISEKSEIFDDQFSVERPDGSNFTLKIRSTKLEDSAMYFCASETVLAGPTDTQYFGPGTRLTVL.